This TCR beta chain was documented in a study of regulatory T cells in long-lasting Graves disease. This clonotype has just a few counts. Its specificity is unknown. Whole-study results and caveats: Persistent disease was associated with favored TRBV28 usage and with favored use of TRBJ1-2 and TRBJ2-5.

Time point given: newly diagnosed GD, antithyroid drugs for less than 3 months. Construction of the TCR library relied on RNA isolated from PBMCs. CDR3-region Arm-PCR and iRepertoire HTBI primers produced the TCR beta libraries. TCRdb processed the multiplex PCR reads anew with MiXCR; each CDR3 protein has one entry. The data show 620,000 or so distinct CDR3 sequences, roughly 15% seen once. Trimming removed 3 bases from V and 2 bases from J, with 8 bases in between. Germline assignment: CDR1 LNHDA and CDR2 SQIVND (reference sequence). The CDR3 has 15 amino acids. Another study also made use of these data, one on T cells in Graves' hyperthyroidism and ophthalmopathy. That work contributes: Using 13 V-J features, a model discriminated ophthalmopathy from stable hyperthyroidism.

Source: peripheral blood mononuclear cells (PBMCs), taken at new diagnosis, from a patient treated with antithyroid drugs. This TCR derives from a woman in her thirties with Graves disease. The J gene is TRBJ2-6, the V gene TRBV19; the D is unclear. This CDR3 is CASSIEAPGANVLTF. CDR3 DNA sequence: TGTGCCAGTAGTATCGAGGCTCCTGGGGCCAACGTCCTGACTTTC.